The rows below give T cell receptor beta chains drawn from one sample of a study of blood T cell repertoires in COVID-19. Data came from immunoSEQ multiplex PCR; TCRdb stores just in-frame clones and leaves some out. This table has roughly 120,000 clones, under 75% appearing once. Material for sequencing was peripheral blood. These receptors originate from a woman aged 55-69 years with acute or convalescent COVID-19. Each CDR3 is given with its conserved first and last residue. Rows give clone size only sometimes, using once, few, many, or a class for an expanded clone.

J,V,size,CDR3
TRBJ1-2,TRBV19,once,CASSISTVYGYTF
TRBJ1-5,TRBV29-1,NA,CSVSPGGNQPQHF
TRBJ1-2,TRBV6-6,once,CASSYHEGDYGYTF
TRBJ1-2,TRBV6-5,NA,CASSYSVGRNYGYTF
TRBJ2-3,TRBV7-8,NA,CASSFLAGGQTDTQYF
TRBJ1-1,TRBV5-5,NA,CASSLLLLNTEAFF
TRBJ1-2,TRBV18,NA,CASSDGQGAYDYGYTF
TRBJ2-7,TRBV6-1,few,CASSEGGQIYEQYF
TRBJ2-6,TRBV28,NA,CASSLLGTFESGANVLTF
TRBJ1-2,TRBV19,NA,CASRDRTINYGYTF
TRBJ1-1,TRBV29-1,NA,CSVGQGAGTEAFF
TRBJ1-4,TRBV4-3,NA,CASSQESPGHGDEKLFF
TRBJ1-1,TRBV29-1,NA,CSVDNRAPMNTEAFF
TRBJ1-3,TRBV3-1/TRBV3-2,NA,CASSQVERGNTIYF
TRBJ1-1,TRBV7-7,few,CASSLFTDTEAFF
TRBJ1-4,TRBV5-5,NA,CASTQMAGGVEKLFF
TRBJ1-5,TRBV5-1,NA,CASRTGTGGADQPQHF